This TCR beta chain appears in the sequencing data of a study of blood T cell repertoires in COVID-19. TCRdb keeps only in-frame clones here, not all; method: immunoSEQ multiplex PCR. The profile shows a few hundred thousand clones, 83% of them singletons. V lost 5 bases, J lost 8 bases, and 10 bases stayed unmatched. CDR1 and CDR2 from the germline V gene are SEHNR and FQNEAQ (reference sequence). The CDR3 has 15 amino acids. What was sequenced was peripheral blood. The source of this sequence is a woman aged 25 to 39 with COVID-19, enrolled during active disease. The rearrangement links TRBV7-9 to TRBJ2-4, with 9 nucleotides matching TRBD1. The CDR3 is CASSLLGQGSDIQYF. In DNA, the CDR3 is TGTGCCAGCAGCCTATTGGGACAGGGTTCGGACATTCAGTACTTC.